The sequence of this T cell receptor beta chain was determined in a study of blood T cell repertoires in COVID-19. The overall study: COVID-19 samples from acute and convalescent phases originated in the United States, Italy and Spain. The analysed material was cDNA or gDNA that came from T cells, B-cell-depleted T cells, or PBMCs.

As handled by the study authors: Reference gene primer amplification gave nucleated cell count estimates. The assay was immunoSEQ multiplex PCR, and TCRdb's table has in-frame clones only and misses some. V and J calls and clone size are as listed in that table; D and trimming were resolved from the DNA. The sample shows roughly 67,000 clones, 88% of them seen only once. The CDR3 extends over 14 amino acids. The V segment lost 4 bases and the J segment 8 bases; nucleotides outside the gene matches: 9. Germline lookup yields CDR1 SQVTM and CDR2 ANQGSEA. The sequenced material came from peripheral blood. This rearrangement joins TRBV29-1 to TRBJ1-2; 11 bases line up with TRBD1. This clonotype originated in an older woman with acute or convalescent COVID-19. CDR3 coding DNA: TGCAGCGTTGTAGGGGGACAGGGGGTGAAGGGCTACACCTTC. Translation gives CSVVGGQGVKGYTF.